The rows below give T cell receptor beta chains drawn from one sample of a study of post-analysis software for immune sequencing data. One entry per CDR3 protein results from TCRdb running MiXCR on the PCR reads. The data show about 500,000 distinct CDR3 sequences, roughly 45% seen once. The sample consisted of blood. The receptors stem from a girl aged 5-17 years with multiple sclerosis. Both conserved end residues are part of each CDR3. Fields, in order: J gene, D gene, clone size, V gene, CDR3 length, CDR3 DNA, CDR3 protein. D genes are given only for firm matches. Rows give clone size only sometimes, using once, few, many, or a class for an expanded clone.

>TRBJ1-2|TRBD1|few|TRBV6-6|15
TGTGCCAGCAGACCCGACAGGGGAGCGGGCTATGGCTACACCTTC
CASRPDRGAGYGYTF
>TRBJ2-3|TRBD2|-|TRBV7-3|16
TGTGCCAGCAGCTTACGGTCTAGCGGGACCGCAGATACGCAGTATTTT
CASSLRSSGTADTQYF
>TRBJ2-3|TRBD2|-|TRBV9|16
TGTGCCAGCAGCATCCGATTGAACCCCGGGGGGGATACGCAGTATTTT
CASSIRLNPGGDTQYF
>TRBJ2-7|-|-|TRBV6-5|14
TGTGCCAGCAGGCGACAGAGAAGCTCCTACGAGCAGTACTTC
CASRRQRSSYEQYF
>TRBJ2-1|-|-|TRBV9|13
TGTGCCAGCAGCGCCCCGGCGGCGGGGCGACAGTTCTTC
CASSAPAAGRQFF
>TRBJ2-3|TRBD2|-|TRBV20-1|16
TGCAGTGCTAGAGATGGGGGGGTCACTAAAGCAGATACGCAGTATTTT
CSARDGGVTKADTQYF
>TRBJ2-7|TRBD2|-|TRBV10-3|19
TGTGCCATCAGTGAGTCGAGCCTAGCGGGAGCTACCTTCTCCTACGAGCAGTACTTC
CAISESSLAGATFSYEQYF
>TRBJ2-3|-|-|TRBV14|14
TGTGCCAGCAGCTCCACAGGGATCGCAGATACGCAGTATTTT
CASSSTGIADTQYF
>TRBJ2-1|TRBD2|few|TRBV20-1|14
TGCAGTGCTAGAGGTCTAGCGGGACACAATGAGCAGTTCTTC
CSARGLAGHNEQFF
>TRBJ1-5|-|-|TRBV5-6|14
TGTGCCAGCACCCCCGGGCCATCAAATCAGCCCCAGCATTTT
CASTPGPSNQPQHF
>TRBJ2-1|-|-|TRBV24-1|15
TGTGCCACCATGTGGGGGCAGGGCCCTCTTCGGGAGCAGTTCTTC
CATMWGQGPLREQFF
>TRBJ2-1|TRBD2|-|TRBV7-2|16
TGTGCCAGCAGCAGTAGCGGGATGAGCTCCTACAATGAGCAGTTCTTC
CASSSSGMSSYNEQFF
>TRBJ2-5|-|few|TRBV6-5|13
TGTGCCAGCAGTTCCGACAGCGAAGAGACCCAGTACTTC
CASSSDSEETQYF
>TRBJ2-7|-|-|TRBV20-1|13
TGCAGTGCTCGTTCTTACTTATCCTACGAGCAGTACTTC
CSARSYLSYEQYF
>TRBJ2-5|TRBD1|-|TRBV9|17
TGTGCCAGCAGCGTAGGTCTCAGGGGGAAGATGAGCGAGACCCAGTACTTC
CASSVGLRGKMSETQYF
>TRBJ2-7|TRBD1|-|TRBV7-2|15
TGTGCCAGCACCCGAGGGGGACAGGGGGCCTACGAGCAGTACTTC
CASTRGGQGAYEQYF
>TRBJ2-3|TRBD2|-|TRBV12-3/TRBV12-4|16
TGTGCCAGCAGCTCTTCTAGCGGGATACGCGCAGATACGCAGTATTTT
CASSSSSGIRADTQYF
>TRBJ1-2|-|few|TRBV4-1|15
TGCGCCAGCAGCCCCCGCGAAGGTCCCCATTATGGCTACACCTTC
CASSPREGPHYGYTF
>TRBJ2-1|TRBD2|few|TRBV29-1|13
TGCAGCGGAAATAGCGGGAGTATGAATGAGCAGTTCTTC
CSGNSGSMNEQFF
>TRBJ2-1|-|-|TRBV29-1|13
TGCAGCGTGGATATAAGCCGCGGGGATGAGCAGTTCTTC
CSVDISRGDEQFF
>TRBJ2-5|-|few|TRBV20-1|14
TGCAGTGCGTTACTGGCGGGTGCCCCCAGGACCCAGTACTTC
CSALLAGAPRTQYF
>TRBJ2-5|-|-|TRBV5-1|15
TGCGCCAGCAGCTTGATCGCCACAGGCCAAGAGACCCAGTACTTC
CASSLIATGQETQYF
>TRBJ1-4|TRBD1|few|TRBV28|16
TGTGCCAGCAGTTCGGCCGGGACAGGGGAAAATGAAAAACTGTTTTTT
CASSSAGTGENEKLFF
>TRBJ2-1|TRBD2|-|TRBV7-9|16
TGTGCCAGCAGCCCCCCTAGCGGTCCCTCCTACAATGAGCAGTTCTTC
CASSPPSGPSYNEQFF
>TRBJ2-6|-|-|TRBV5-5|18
TGTGCCAGCAGGGTGAGGACACCTGATATCTCTGGGGCCAACGTCCTGACTTTC
CASRVRTPDISGANVLTF
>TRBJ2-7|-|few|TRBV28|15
TGTGCCAGCAGTCCCCTCCCCATCCAACCCTACGAGCAGTACTTC
CASSPLPIQPYEQYF
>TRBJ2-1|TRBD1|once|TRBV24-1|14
TGTGCCACCAGTGATCCTACGACAGGGGGAGAGCAGTTCTTC
CATSDPTTGGEQFF
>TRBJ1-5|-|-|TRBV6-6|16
TGTGCCAGCAGTTACGGTACAGGGAACGGGGATCAGCCCCAGCATTTT
CASSYGTGNGDQPQHF
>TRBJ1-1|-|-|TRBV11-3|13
TGTGCCAGCAGCGCCACCACGAACACTGAAGCTTTCTTT
CASSATTNTEAFF
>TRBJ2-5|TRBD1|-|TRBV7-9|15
TGTGCCAGCAGCTTGCGAGGGACAGATCAAGAGACCCAGTACTTC
CASSLRGTDQETQYF
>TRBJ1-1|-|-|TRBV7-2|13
TGTGCCAGCAGCGTTCGGGCTCTAGCTGAAGCTTTCTTT
CASSVRALAEAFF
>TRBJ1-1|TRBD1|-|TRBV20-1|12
TGCAGTGCCCAGGGGGGGTACACTGAAGCTTTCTTT
CSAQGGYTEAFF
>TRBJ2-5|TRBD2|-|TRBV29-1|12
TGCAGCGCCGGGGGGAATCAAGAGACCCAGTACTTC
CSAGGNQETQYF
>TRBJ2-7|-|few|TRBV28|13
TGTGCCAGCAGACAGGGTAACTCCTACGAGCAGTACTTC
CASRQGNSYEQYF
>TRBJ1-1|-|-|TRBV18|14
TGTGCCAGCTCACGGGGGAGAGGGGACACTGAAGCTTTCTTT
CASSRGRGDTEAFF
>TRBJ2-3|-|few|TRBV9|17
TGTGCCAGCAGCTTTTCCGGGACTCAGACTAGCACAGATACGCAGTATTTT
CASSFSGTQTSTDTQYF
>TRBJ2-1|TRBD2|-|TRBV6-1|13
TGTGTCAGCAGTGCACGGCGGGAGGCTGAGCAGTTCTTC
CVSSARREAEQFF
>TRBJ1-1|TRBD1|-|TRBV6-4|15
TGTGCCAGCAGGGGAAAGGACAGGGAAGGCACTGAAGCTTTCTTT
CASRGKDREGTEAFF
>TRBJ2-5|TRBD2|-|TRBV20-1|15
TGCAGTGCTGGGCGGGGTGCGAGCGGGGGAGAGACCCAGTACTTC
CSAGRGASGGETQYF
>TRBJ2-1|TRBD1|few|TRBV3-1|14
TGTGCCAGCAGCCAAGGAACAGGGGGTGGTGAGCAGTTCTTC
CASSQGTGGGEQFF
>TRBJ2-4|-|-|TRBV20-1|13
TGCAGTGCTAGAGTCTCCGGTGAAAACATTCAGTACTTC
CSARVSGENIQYF
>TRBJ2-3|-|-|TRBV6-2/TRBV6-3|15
TGTGCCAGCAGTTACGAGGTGTCAGATAAAGGTACGCAGTATTTT
CASSYEVSDKGTQYF
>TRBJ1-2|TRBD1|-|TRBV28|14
TGTGCCAGCAGGGAGGGACAGAGAGTATATGGCTACACCTTC
CASREGQRVYGYTF
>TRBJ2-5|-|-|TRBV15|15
TGTGCCACCAGCAGAGATGGTCAGGACGAAGAGACCCAGTACTTC
CATSRDGQDEETQYF
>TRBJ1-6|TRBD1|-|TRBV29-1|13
TGCAGCGTTGGGGACAGGGCATTTGCACCCCTCCACTTT
CSVGDRAFAPLHF
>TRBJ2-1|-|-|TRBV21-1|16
TGTGCCAGCAGCAAAGCAATAAGTCGGTGCTACAATGAGCAGTTCTTC
CASSKAISRCYNEQFF
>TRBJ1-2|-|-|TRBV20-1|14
TGCAGTGCTAGAGTGTGGGGATTGGACTATGACTACACCTTC
CSARVWGLDYDYTF
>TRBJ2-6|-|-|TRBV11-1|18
TGTGCCAGCAGCTTAGACCCGGGACGGCTGGAGGGGGCCAACGTCCGGACTTTC
CASSLDPGRLEGANVRTF
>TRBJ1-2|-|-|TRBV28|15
TGTGCCAGCAGTTTCGTGGCGGCCCAGGGCTATGGCTACACCTTC
CASSFVAAQGYGYTF
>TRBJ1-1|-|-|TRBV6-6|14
TGTGCCAGCAGCTCAACAGGGACGGCCTCTGAAGCTTTCTTT
CASSSTGTASEAFF
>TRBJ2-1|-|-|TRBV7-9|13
TGTGCCAGCAGCGGGGATACCTACAATGAGCAGTTCTTC
CASSGDTYNEQFF
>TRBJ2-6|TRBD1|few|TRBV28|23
TGTGCCAGCAGTACACAATATAGCGGGACAGGGGCACGCAGTAACTCTGGGGCCAACGTCCTGACTTTC
CASSTQYSGTGARSNSGANVLTF
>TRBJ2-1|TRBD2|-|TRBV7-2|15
TGTGTCAGCAGCTTAATAGCGGGAGAGGTCAATGAGCAGTTCTTC
CVSSLIAGEVNEQFF